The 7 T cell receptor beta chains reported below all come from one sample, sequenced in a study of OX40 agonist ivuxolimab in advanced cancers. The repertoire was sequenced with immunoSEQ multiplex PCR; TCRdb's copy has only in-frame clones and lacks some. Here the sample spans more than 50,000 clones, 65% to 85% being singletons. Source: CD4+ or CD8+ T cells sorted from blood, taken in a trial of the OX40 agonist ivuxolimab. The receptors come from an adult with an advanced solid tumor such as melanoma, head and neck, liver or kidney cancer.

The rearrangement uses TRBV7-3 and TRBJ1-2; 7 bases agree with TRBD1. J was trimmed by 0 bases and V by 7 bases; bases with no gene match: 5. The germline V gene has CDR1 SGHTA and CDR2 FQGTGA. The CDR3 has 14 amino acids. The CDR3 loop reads CASNPDRANYGYTF. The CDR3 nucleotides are TGTGCCAGCAACCCAGACAGGGCTAACTATGGCTACACCTTC.

CDR3 in DNA: TGTGCCTATCGAGAGGGCGGGAGAGGAGATGAGCAGTTCTTC. Translation: CAYREGGRGDEQFF. V gene TRBV30 combines with J gene TRBJ2-1; 7 nucleotides match TRBD2. The trim removed 7 bases at V and 8 bases at J, leaving 14 bases unmatched. CDR3 size: 14 residues. Germline CDR1 is GTSNPN and CDR2 is SVGIG (reference sequence).

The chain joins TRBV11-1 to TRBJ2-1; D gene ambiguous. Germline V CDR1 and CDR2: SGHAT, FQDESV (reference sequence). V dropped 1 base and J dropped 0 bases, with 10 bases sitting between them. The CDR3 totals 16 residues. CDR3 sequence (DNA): TGTGCCAGCAGCTTAGGGGAAATCGGCTCCTACAATGAGCAGTTCTTC. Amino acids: CASSLGEIGSYNEQFF.

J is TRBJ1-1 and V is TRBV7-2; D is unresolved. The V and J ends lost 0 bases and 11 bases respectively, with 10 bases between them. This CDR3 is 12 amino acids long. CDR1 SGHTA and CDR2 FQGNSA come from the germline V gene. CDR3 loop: CASSLARGMAFF. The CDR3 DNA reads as TGTGCCAGCAGCTTAGCGCGAGGGATGGCTTTCTTT.

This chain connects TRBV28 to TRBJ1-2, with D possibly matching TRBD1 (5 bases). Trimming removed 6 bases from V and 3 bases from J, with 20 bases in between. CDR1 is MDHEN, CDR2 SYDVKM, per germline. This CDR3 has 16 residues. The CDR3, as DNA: TGTGCCAGCAGATTTAGAGGGGCCGCAGTTCACTATGGCTACACCTTC. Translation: CASRFRGAAVHYGYTF.

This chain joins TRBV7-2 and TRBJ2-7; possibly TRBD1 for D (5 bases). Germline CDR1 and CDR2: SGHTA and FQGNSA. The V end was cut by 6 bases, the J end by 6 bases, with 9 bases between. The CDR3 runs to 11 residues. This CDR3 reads CASRRGTEQYF. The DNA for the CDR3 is TGTGCCAGCAGAAGGGGAACCGAGCAGTACTTC.

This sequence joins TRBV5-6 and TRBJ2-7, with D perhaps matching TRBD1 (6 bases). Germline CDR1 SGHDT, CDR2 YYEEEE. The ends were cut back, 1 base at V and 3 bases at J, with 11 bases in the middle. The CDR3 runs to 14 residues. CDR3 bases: TGTGCCAGCAGCTTGCAACAGGGTCTCTACGAGCAGTACTTC. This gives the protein CASSLQQGLYEQYF.